Presented here are 9 T cell receptor beta chains from one specimen sequenced in a study of human T cells and chemical hapten exposure (dated by TCRdb to the early 2020s). The intended sense of this specimen's time point label: patch test 1, 2 weeks after DPC sensitization. The sample's treatment or condition label, decoded: therapeutic diphenylcyclopropenone sensitization with weekly scalp DPC. Library construction relied on RACE. Instrument used: NextSeq 500. The public reads were reprocessed in TCRdb via fastp at Q25 and MiXCR, keeping in-frame beta chains. Rows merge per CDR3 protein into single entries with the most common DNA and genes. In this sample the table shows 150,000 to 200,000 distinct CDR3 sequences, more than 14% of which occur a single time. 1.5% to 2% of the sample lies in the top ten. The sequences come from whole blood, collected in connection with sensitization to the hapten diphenylcyclopropenone (DPC). These receptors all come from a woman aged 25-40 years with alopecia areata. Some clones in this sample may be carry-over from other donors' samples.

The chain couples TRBV18 to TRBJ1-2; D gene uncertain. Trimming took off 5 bases at V and 2 bases at J, with 9 bases between the two ends. Germline V gene data show CDR1 as KGHSH and CDR2 as LQKENI. The length of the CDR3 is 13 residues. The CDR3 is CASSMVSNYGYTF. The CDR3 bases are TGTGCCAGCTCAATGGTCAGCAACTATGGCTACACCTTC.

V and J are TRBV6-5 and TRBJ2-7, with 8 bases fitting TRBD1. V gave up 3 bases and J gave up 2 bases; unmatched junction bases: 6. The CDR3 is 15 amino acids. Germline V gene sequence: CDR1 MNHEY, CDR2 SVGAGI. CDR3 amino acids: CASSYGTGIAYEQYF. The DNA of the CDR3 is TGTGCCAGCAGTTATGGGACAGGCATTGCCTACGAGCAGTACTTC.

V usage is TRBV7-9 and J usage is TRBJ2-1; D call uncertain. Per the germline V gene, CDR1 is SEHNR and CDR2 is FQNEAQ (reference sequence). CDR3 length: 15 amino acids. Trimming took 1 base from V and 6 from J, leaving 13 bases between them. CDR3 residues: CASSLGQPIRNEQFF. The CDR3 nucleotides are TGTGCCAGCAGCTTAGGGCAGCCGATCCGCAATGAGCAGTTCTTC. Full variable domain (outside the CDR3, taken from reference TRBV7-9 and TRBJ2-1): DTGVSQNPRHKITKRGQNVTFRCDPISEHNRLYWYRQTLGQGPEFLTYFQNEAQLEKSRLLSDRFSAERPKGSFSTLEIQRTEQGDSAMYLCASSLGQPIRNEQFFGPGTRLTVL.

This clonotype occurred a few times. This chain links TRBV7-2 with TRBJ2-7; D is ambiguous. V lost 0 bases, J lost 7 bases, and 7 bases lay in between. Germline V lookup: CDR1 SGHTA, CDR2 FQGNSA. The CDR3 is 12 amino acids. The CDR3 DNA reads as TGTGCCAGCAGCTTAGCAGGCAGGGAGCAGTACTTC. As protein: CASSLAGREQYF.

This clonotype came up a few times. The rearrangement uses TRBV5-5 and TRBJ1-1; D is uncertain. Germline V CDR1 and CDR2: SGHKS, YYEKEE (reference sequence). V dropped 2 bases and J dropped 3 bases, with 14 bases sitting between them. This CDR3 has 15 residues. The CDR3 loop reads CASSLRSGRDTEAFF. For the CDR3, the DNA is TGTGCCAGCAGCTTACGAAGCGGGAGGGACACTGAAGCTTTCTTT. Full variable domain (outside the CDR3, taken from reference TRBV5-5 and TRBJ1-1): DAGVTQSPTHLIKTRGQQVTLRCSPISGHKSVSWYQQVLGQGPQFIFQYYEKEERGRGNFPDRFSARQFPNYSSELNVNALLLGDSALYLCASSLRSGRDTEAFFGQGTRLTVV.

This clonotype was detected ten times or more. The chain combines TRBV12-3 or TRBV12-4 with TRBJ1-2, with 8 bases matching TRBD1. The CDR3 is 19 residues long. V lost 4 bases to trimming and J lost 4 bases; unmatched junction nucleotides: 20. CDR3 region: CASSSETGVTGSSIYGYTF. In DNA, the CDR3 is TGTGCCAGCAGTTCCGAGACAGGGGTCACCGGTTCCAGTATCTATGGCTACACCTTC.

Only a few counts were recorded for this clonotype. The rearrangement uses TRBV28 and TRBJ2-7, with D possibly TRBD1 on 6 matching bases. Trimming cost V 0 bases and J 0 bases, with 12 bases left between them. Germline CDR1 MDHEN, CDR2 SYDVKM. This CDR3 is built from 16 residues. The CDR3 nucleotides read TGTGCCAGCAGTTTATGGGGGCAGGGGAGCTCCTACGAGCAGTACTTC. Protein sequence: CASSLWGQGSSYEQYF.

This clonotype was seen more than once but under ten times. The rearrangement uses TRBV29-1 and TRBJ2-2; D is tentatively TRBD1 or TRBD2 (7 bases each). The CDR3 loop spans 14 amino acids. Germline V gene lookup returns CDR1 SQVTM and CDR2 ANQGSEA. V shed 4 bases and J shed 5 bases, with 14 bases lying between them. CDR3 loop: CSVGWQGGTGELFF. DNA of the CDR3: TGCAGCGTTGGCTGGCAGGGGGGGACCGGGGAGCTGTTTTTT.

This clonotype was seen a handful of times. The gene calls are TRBV12-3 or TRBV12-4 and TRBJ2-3, with D possibly matching TRBD2 (5 bases). Trimming shortened V by 5 bases and J by 5 bases, and 17 bases separated the two germline ends. The length of the CDR3 is 15 residues. CDR3 protein: CASSPQEVKRDTQYF. For the CDR3, the DNA is TGTGCCAGCAGTCCCCAGGAGGTCAAACGAGATACGCAGTATTTT.